This entry features one T cell receptor beta chain sequence. Its antigen is unidentified. The sample belongs to a study of T cell repertoires in ileal Crohn's disease. Study in general: Postoperative therapy was given to about half: about ten thiopurines, around 17 anti-TNF agents. General study results and limits: Sorted CD8 T cells held more high-frequency clones than CD4. Endoscopic recurrence occurred in every patient whose clonality exceeded 26.8%.

Time point noted: neoterminal ileum biopsy at postoperative endoscopy, about 6 months after surgery. Produced via immunoSEQ multiplex PCR; TCRdb's table is partial and in-frame only. The repertoire holds about 12,000 clones, with about 67% as singletons. This sequence was found in an adult with Crohn's disease. The sequenced sample consisted of ileal tissue.

The chain's CDR3 is CASSQGRGRGSNVLTF. In DNA, the CDR3 is TGTGCCAGCAGCCAGGGGAGGGGCCGGGGATCCAACGTCCTGACTTTC. V is TRBV14 and J is TRBJ2-6; the match to TRBD2 covers 7 bases. There are 16 residues in the CDR3. Trimming removed 3 bases from V and 8 bases from J; junction bases left unmatched: 10. Germline assignment: CDR1 SGHDN and CDR2 FVKESK.